This T cell receptor (beta chain) was recorded in a study of blood T cell repertoires in COVID-19. The assay was immunoSEQ multiplex PCR, and TCRdb's table has in-frame clones only and misses some. The sample has 150,000 to 200,000 clones, about nine tenths seen once; the top ten hold around 6.6%. Trimming shortened V by 5 bases and J by 6 bases, and 19 bases separated the two germline ends. The CDR3 totals 16 residues. Germline V gene sequence: CDR1 SEHNR, CDR2 FQNEAQ (reference sequence). The V call is TRBV7-9, the J call TRBJ1-4, with no clear D. The sequence came from a man aged 35-49 years with acute or convalescent COVID-19. Sequencing was done on a sample of peripheral blood. Here the CDR3 reads CASSPRLRERDEKLFF. The DNA for the CDR3 is TGTGCCAGCAGCCCCCGCCTGAGGGAACGGGATGAAAAACTGTTTTTT.